A selection of T cell receptor beta chains follows, all from one sample in a study of blood T cells in healthy people across ages. TCRdb ran MiXCR on the 5' RACE reads and lists one entry per CDR3 protein. Counted here are around 580,000 distinct CDR3 sequences, around 48% occurring once; the ten biggest clones make up about 26%. The sequencing sample was made of blood. These TCRs come from an elderly man in good health. CDR3s include the opening cysteine and the closing phenylalanine or tryptophan. The D gene is left open where the match is weak. Clone size is given for some rows only: seen once, a few or many times, or a class if the clone is expanded.

cdr3_nt	cdr3_aa	clone_size	d_call	v_call	j_call
TGCAGTGCTAGTCCCGGACAGTCCCAAGAGACCCAGTACTTC	CSASPGQSQETQYF	.	.	TRBV20-1	TRBJ2-5
TGTGCCAGCAGCTTAGACGGACTCGGCGCCTACGAGCAGTACTTC	CASSLDGLGAYEQYF	.	.	TRBV9	TRBJ2-7
TGCGCCAGCAGCTTGCGGGGGACCCGGGGACAGAAAAACATTCAGTACTTC	CASSLRGTRGQKNIQYF	.	.	TRBV5-1	TRBJ2-4
TGTGCCAGCCGTTTTTCAGGGGGCGGGGGGGAGAATGAGCAGTTCTTC	CASRFSGGGGENEQFF	.	.	TRBV12-3/TRBV12-4	TRBJ2-1
TGCGCCAGCAGCTTGGGCGGTGGTCTAGGAGGTACGCAGTATTTT	CASSLGGGLGGTQYF	.	.	TRBV5-1	TRBJ2-3
TGTGCCAGCAGGCCTAGTTCGTCGGGTGAGGGTGGGACCCAGTACTTC	CASRPSSSGEGGTQYF	many	.	TRBV6-6	TRBJ2-5
TGTGCCAGCAGTCGGGAGGTCGCCTATGGCTACACCTTC	CASSREVAYGYTF	once	.	TRBV12-3/TRBV12-4	TRBJ1-2
TGTACCAGCAGCTTAGGGACAACTGAATTTTATACGCAGTATTTT	CTSSLGTTEFYTQYF	.	.	TRBV7-2	TRBJ2-3
TGTGCCAGCAGAGTTGCAGAGGAGGCAGTCAACTACGAGCAGTACTTC	CASRVAEEAVNYEQYF	once	.	TRBV28	TRBJ2-7
TGTGCCTGGAGGCAGCAGCCGAACACTGAAGCTTTCTTT	CAWRQQPNTEAFF	.	.	TRBV30	TRBJ1-1